This T cell receptor (beta chain) derives from a study of naive and memory T cell subsets. Germline V CDR1 and CDR2: MNHEY, SVGAGI. V lost 4 bases and J lost 8; bases outside the gene matches: 8. The CDR3 contains 15 residues. The beta constant-region primer was an equimolar mix of two oligonucleotides covering TRBC1 and TRBC2. The ligated cDNA underwent four PCR rounds using SP2 and nested alpha and beta constant-region primers. TCRdb reprocessed the UMI-ligation and nested PCR reads via MiXCR and lists one record per CDR3 protein. Here the sample spans about 120,000 distinct CDR3 sequences, 35% to 40% being singletons.

The chain recombines TRBV6-5 with TRBJ1-1; 12 nucleotides align to TRBD1. The origin of this receptor is a human donor in good health. Sequenced input: central memory CD4+ T cells from blood. The CDR3 reads CASSSTGQGALEAFF. CDR3 DNA sequence: TGTGCCAGCAGTTCCACGGGACAGGGGGCTTTGGAAGCTTTCTTT.